This T cell receptor (beta chain) was retrieved from a study of shared clonotypes between healthy human individuals. Sequencing was at deep level. Per the original data handling: Sequence data from immunoSEQ were junction-only and lacked quality scores; consequently, filtering differed. Sequenced by immunoSEQ multiplex PCR; TCRdb stores in-frame clones only, minus some. For V, J and clone size, that table is used; D and trimming come from the DNA. In the table there are approximately 320,000 clones, approximately 79% of which are singletons. Remarks on this clone: Antigen specificity is unknown.

Study-wide findings and caveats: Naive subsets generally exceeded memory subsets in estimated richness.

With V trimmed by 2 bases and J by 6 bases, 14 bases remained unmatched. Germline-derived CDR1 and CDR2 are GTSNPN and SVGIG (reference sequence). CDR3 length: 16 residues. The specimen was memory CD4+ T cells sorted from blood. Subset indicated: CD45RA-negative fraction. The chain joins TRBV30 to TRBJ2-3, with TRBD2 matching over 7 bases. The origin of this receptor is a man aged 25-45 years in good health. DNA of the CDR3: TGTGCCTGGAGTCGACTGGGGACTACAAATATGGATACGCAGTATTTT. Its translation is CAWSRLGTTNMDTQYF.